This is a list of T cell receptor beta chains from one sample in a study of patients with pleural tuberculosis. From the reads, TCRdb called clonotypes with MiXCR, one entry per CDR3 protein. The sample has around 50,000 distinct CDR3 sequences; approximately 7.9% are singletons. Receptors were obtained from a human donor with pleural tuberculosis. The CDR3 runs from the conserved cysteine through the conserved F or W. Each record gives: V gene, D gene, J gene, clone size, CDR3 DNA, CDR3 protein. D genes are given only for firm matches. A clone size is listed for some rows: how often the clone was seen (once, few, many), or a class if it is expanded.

TRBV30	.	TRBJ1-4	few	TGTGCCTGGAGTGAGGACAGCGTTAATGAAAAACTGTTTTTT	CAWSEDSVNEKLFF
TRBV6-1	.	TRBJ2-7	many	TGTGCCAGCAGTGAAGTCCTCGGGGGATTATACGAGCAGTACTTC	CASSEVLGGLYEQYF
TRBV6-2/TRBV6-3	.	TRBJ2-1	many	TGTGCCAGCAGTTACTCAGGGGAGGGGGTGAATGAGCAGTTCTTC	CASSYSGEGVNEQFF
TRBV12-3/TRBV12-4	.	TRBJ2-5	.	TGTGCCAGCAGTTTTGGCGGAACCTCCAAAGAGACCCAGTACTTC	CASSFGGTSKETQYF
TRBV11-2	TRBD1	TRBJ1-1	many	TGTGCCAGCAGCCTGACAGGGGGCGGGACTGAAGCTTTCTTT	CASSLTGGGTEAFF
TRBV24-1	.	TRBJ1-6	many	TGTGCCACCAGTGAAGGACGGAAGAATTCACCCCTCCACTTT	CATSEGRKNSPLHF
TRBV12-3/TRBV12-4	TRBD2	TRBJ2-1	many	TGTGCCAGCATTCCTAGCGGTTACAATGAGCAGTTCTTC	CASIPSGYNEQFF
TRBV11-1	.	TRBJ2-5	few	TGTGCCAGCAGCAGTGTTATGTATAGCGGTAAAGAGACCCAGTACTTC	CASSSVMYSGKETQYF
TRBV20-1	.	TRBJ2-1	many	TGCAGTGCTAGTTCTCCGAGCTCCTACAATGAGCAGTTCTTC	CSASSPSSYNEQFF
TRBV11-2	.	TRBJ1-1	many	TGTGCCAGCAGCTCCCAGGAAGATTTGGGAGCTTTCTTT	CASSSQEDLGAFF
TRBV11-1	TRBD1	TRBJ2-1	.	TGTGCCAGCAGCCCCCGGACAGGCTCCTACAATGAGCAGTTCTTC	CASSPRTGSYNEQFF
TRBV20-1	.	TRBJ2-7	many	TGCAGTGCTAGTCGCGGCTACGAGCAGTACTTC	CSASRGYEQYF
TRBV7-9	.	TRBJ2-7	few	TGTGCCAGCAGCTTTTTCTACGAGCAGTACTTC	CASSFFYEQYF
TRBV12-3/TRBV12-4	TRBD2	TRBJ2-2	.	TGTGCCAGCAGAGCCTTAGCGGGAGGTCATGTCGGGGAGCTGTTTTTT	CASRALAGGHVGELFF
TRBV29-1	TRBD2	TRBJ2-1	few	TGCAGCGTGGCTCGGGCTAGCGGGAGCAATGAGCAGTTCTTC	CSVARASGSNEQFF
TRBV6-2/TRBV6-3	.	TRBJ1-5	.	TGTGCCAGCAGTTACCTAGGGGCGGGAAATCAGCCCCAGCATTTT	CASSYLGAGNQPQHF
TRBV11-2	.	TRBJ2-5	few	TGTGCCAGCAGCCCAGTCGGAGAGACCCAGTACTTC	CASSPVGETQYF
TRBV27	TRBD2	TRBJ2-1	many	TGTGCCAGCAGTTCCGGACTAGCGGAATACAATGAGCAGTTCTTC	CASSSGLAEYNEQFF
TRBV12-3/TRBV12-4	.	TRBJ1-2	many	TGTGCCAGCAGTTTAATGCGGGTTGACGGCTACACCTTC	CASSLMRVDGYTF
TRBV7-1	TRBD2	TRBJ2-1	.	TGTGCCAGTAGCTCGACTAGCGGGAGGGCCTCCTACAATGAGCAGTTCTTC	CASSSTSGRASYNEQFF
TRBV12-3/TRBV12-4	.	TRBJ1-3	.	TGTGCCAGCAGTAACGGGACCCCTGGAAACACCATATATTTT	CASSNGTPGNTIYF
TRBV30	.	TRBJ2-7	few	TGTGCCTGGAGTTTGGGACGGAACTACGAGCAGTACTTC	CAWSLGRNYEQYF
TRBV4-1	TRBD1	TRBJ1-3	many	TGCGCCAGCAGCCATCGTTGGCCGGGACAGGTCGGAAACACCATATATTTT	CASSHRWPGQVGNTIYF
TRBV5-1	.	TRBJ1-1	many	TGCGCCAGCAGCTTGGCGGGAGGGAACACTGAAGCTTTCTTT	CASSLAGGNTEAFF
TRBV10-3	.	TRBJ1-5	many	TGTGCCATCAGTGAGTCGGGCGGACGCGGTCAGCCCCAGCATTTT	CAISESGGRGQPQHF
TRBV2	TRBD2	TRBJ2-1	many	TGTGCCAGCAGTGGGACTAGCGGTTACAATGAGCAGTTCTTC	CASSGTSGYNEQFF
TRBV29-1	.	TRBJ1-6	few	TGCAGCGTCTCTCCGGGAGGAAGGTTGGATTCACCCCTCCACTTT	CSVSPGGRLDSPLHF
TRBV27	.	TRBJ2-7	many	TGTGCCAGCAGTTTTACAGGGTACGGCGAGCAGTACTTC	CASSFTGYGEQYF
TRBV28	TRBD2	TRBJ2-7	many	TGTGCCAGCAGTTTGTTTAGCGGGGCCATCTACGAGCAGTACTTC	CASSLFSGAIYEQYF
TRBV7-7	.	TRBJ2-3	many	TGTGCTAGTGGAGCGGACTTCACAGATACGCAGTATTTT	CASGADFTDTQYF
TRBV5-1	.	TRBJ2-1	few	TGCGCCAGCAGATATGACTTGACCAGCTCCTACAATGAGCAGTTCTTC	CASRYDLTSSYNEQFF
TRBV4-1	.	TRBJ2-1	many	TGCGCCAGCAGCCAGCTGGGGTACCCCAATGAGCAGTTCTTC	CASSQLGYPNEQFF
TRBV24-1	TRBD1	TRBJ2-5	many	TGTGCCACCAGTGAGGGGACAGGGAGGGAGGAAGAGACCCAGTACTTC	CATSEGTGREEETQYF
TRBV20-1	.	TRBJ1-3	many	TGCAGTGCTAGAGCCCAACAGGCCCGGGCGACTGGAAACACCATATATTTT	CSARAQQARATGNTIYF
TRBV11-1	.	TRBJ1-1	many	TGTGCCAGCAGCTTTGGGGGCAGGTTTCTGAACACTGAAGCTTTCTTT	CASSFGGRFLNTEAFF
TRBV14	.	TRBJ2-1	many	TGTGCCAGCAGCCATCTGGTCCATGAGCAGTTCTTC	CASSHLVHEQFF
TRBV18	.	TRBJ1-5	many	TGTGCCAGCTCACCTCAGGGCGGTCAGCCCCAGCATTTT	CASSPQGGQPQHF
TRBV20-1	.	TRBJ2-3	many	TGCAGTGCTAGAGAAAGGGCAGATACGCAGTATTTT	CSARERADTQYF
TRBV11-2	.	TRBJ2-3	few	TGTGCCAGCAGTCCCACCCATAGCGGGACAGATACGCGGTATTTT	CASSPTHSGTDTRYF
TRBV12-3/TRBV12-4	.	TRBJ2-1	many	TGTGCCAGCGCCGACGGGGAAACGGAGCACAATGAGCAGTTCTTC	CASADGETEHNEQFF
TRBV10-3	TRBD1	TRBJ1-1	many	TGTGCCACGACAGGGATACGGAACACTGAAGCTTTCTTT	CATTGIRNTEAFF
TRBV11-2	.	TRBJ1-5	few	TGTGCCAGCAGCTTAGGCCGGAATCAGCCCCAGCATTTT	CASSLGRNQPQHF
TRBV11-2	.	TRBJ1-2	many	TGTGCCAGCAGCCCCGCGAGGACAAACTATGGCTACACCTTC	CASSPARTNYGYTF
TRBV20-1	TRBD2	TRBJ2-1	medium-sized	TGCAGTGCTAGCCCTCGGGGCGGGAGGACGGGGTACAATGAGCAGTTCTTC	CSASPRGGRTGYNEQFF
TRBV5-4	.	TRBJ1-5	.	TGTGCCAGCAGCTTAGGGCCTAGAAATCAGCCCCAGCATTTT	CASSLGPRNQPQHF
TRBV25-1	.	TRBJ2-2	many	TGTGCCAGTCAAACAGGCAAAACCGGGGAGCTGTTTTTT	CASQTGKTGELFF
TRBV11-2	.	TRBJ2-1	many	TGTGCCAGCAGCTTTCGCTGGGATGAGCAGTTCTTC	CASSFRWDEQFF
TRBV20-1	.	TRBJ1-6	many	TGCAGTGCTAGGGTACAGGGAATTTATTCACCCCTCCACTTT	CSARVQGIYSPLHF
TRBV11-2	.	TRBJ1-2	many	TGTGCCAGCAGCTTCGGGATCTATGGCTACACCTTC	CASSFGIYGYTF
TRBV28	.	TRBJ2-7	many	TGTGCCAGCAGACCCACCGGGGACGGGCGCGAGCAGTACTTC	CASRPTGDGREQYF
TRBV2	.	TRBJ1-3	many	TGTGCCAGCAGCGAAGCTTCTGTCTCTGGAAACACCATATATTTT	CASSEASVSGNTIYF